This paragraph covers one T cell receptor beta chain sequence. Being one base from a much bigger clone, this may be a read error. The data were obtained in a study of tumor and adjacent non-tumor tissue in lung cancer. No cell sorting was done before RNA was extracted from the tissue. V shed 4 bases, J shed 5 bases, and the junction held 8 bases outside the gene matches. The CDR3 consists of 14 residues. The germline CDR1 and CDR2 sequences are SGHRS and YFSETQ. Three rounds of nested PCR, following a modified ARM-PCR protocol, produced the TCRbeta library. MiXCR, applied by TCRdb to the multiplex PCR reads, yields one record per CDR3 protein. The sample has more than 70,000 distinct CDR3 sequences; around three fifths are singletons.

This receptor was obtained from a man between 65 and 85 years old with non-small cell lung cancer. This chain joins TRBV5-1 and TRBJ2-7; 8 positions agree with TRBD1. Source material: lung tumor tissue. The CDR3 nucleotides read TGCGCCAGCAGCCGGAGACAGGGGAACGACGAGCAGTACTTC. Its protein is CASSRRQGNDEQYF.